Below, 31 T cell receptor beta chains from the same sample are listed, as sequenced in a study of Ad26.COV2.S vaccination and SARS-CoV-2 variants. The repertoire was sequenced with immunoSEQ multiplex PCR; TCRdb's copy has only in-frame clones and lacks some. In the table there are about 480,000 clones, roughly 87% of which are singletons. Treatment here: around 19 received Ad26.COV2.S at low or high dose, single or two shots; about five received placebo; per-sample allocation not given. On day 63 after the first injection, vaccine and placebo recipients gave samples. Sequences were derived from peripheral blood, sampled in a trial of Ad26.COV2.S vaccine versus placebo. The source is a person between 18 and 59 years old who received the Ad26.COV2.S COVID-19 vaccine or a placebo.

The CDR3 is CASSQEGVGELFF. CDR3 bases: TGCGCCAGCAGCCAAGAAGGGGTAGGGGAGCTGTTTTTT. The rearrangement links TRBV4-3 to TRBJ2-2; a weak D match, TRBD1 (5 bases). The CDR3 has 13 residues. The V end lost 0 bases, the J end lost 8 bases, and 7 bases lay between the germline ends. CDR1 and CDR2 from the germline V gene are LGHNA and YSLEER.

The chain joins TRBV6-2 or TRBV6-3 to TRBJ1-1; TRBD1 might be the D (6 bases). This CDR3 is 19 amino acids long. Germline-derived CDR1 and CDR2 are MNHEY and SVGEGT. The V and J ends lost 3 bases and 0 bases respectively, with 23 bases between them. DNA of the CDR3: TGTGCCAGCAGTTATATTTTGGGACATCGATCGCGAATGAACACTGAAGCTTTCTTT. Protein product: CASSYILGHRSRMNTEAFF.

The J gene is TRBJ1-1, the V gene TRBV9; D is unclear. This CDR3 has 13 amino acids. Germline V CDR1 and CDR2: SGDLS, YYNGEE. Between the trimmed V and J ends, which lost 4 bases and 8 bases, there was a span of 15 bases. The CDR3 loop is CASSNAGSREAFF. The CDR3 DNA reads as TGTGCCAGCAGCAACGCCGGCTCCCGGGAAGCTTTCTTT.

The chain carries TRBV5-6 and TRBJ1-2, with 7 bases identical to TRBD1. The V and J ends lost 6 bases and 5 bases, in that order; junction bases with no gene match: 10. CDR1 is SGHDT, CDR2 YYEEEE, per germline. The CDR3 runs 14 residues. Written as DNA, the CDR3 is TGTGCCAGCAACTACGACAGGGTCCCATATGGCTACACCTTC. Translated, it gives CASNYDRVPYGYTF. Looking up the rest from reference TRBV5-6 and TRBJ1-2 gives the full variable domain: DAGVTQSPTHLIKTRGQQVTLRCSPKSGHDTVSWYQQALGQGPQFIFQYYEEEERQRGNFPDRFSGHQFPNYSSELNVNALLLGDSALYLCASNYDRVPYGYTFGSGTRLTVV.

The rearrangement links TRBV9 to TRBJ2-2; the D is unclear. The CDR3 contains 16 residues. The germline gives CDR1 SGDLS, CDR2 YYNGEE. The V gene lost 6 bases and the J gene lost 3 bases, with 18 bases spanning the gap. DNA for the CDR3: TGTGCCAGCACCCCAGCTTGGGCCGCGGACACCGGGGAGCTGTTTTTT. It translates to CASTPAWAADTGELFF.

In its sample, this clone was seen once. The CDR3 sequence is CASSLERAETQYF. The CDR3 region has the DNA TGTGCCAGCAGCTTAGAGAGGGCGGAGACCCAGTACTTC. This sequence joins TRBV11-2 and TRBJ2-5; possible D gene TRBD2, 5 bases. V was clipped by 0 bases and J by 5 bases, with 7 bases between them. The germline V gene encodes CDR1 SGHAT and CDR2 FQNNGV. The CDR3 sequence is 13 residues long. Filled out from reference TRBV11-2 and TRBJ2-5, the complete variable domain reads EAGVAQSPRYKIIEKRQSVAFWCNPISGHATLYWYQQILGQGPKLLIQFQNNGVVDDSQLPKDRFSAERLKGVDSTLKIQPAKLEDSAVYLCASSLERAETQYFGPGTRLLVL.

The CDR3 DNA reads TGCGCCAGCACGCAAGGGGCGGGGGATGAAAAACTGTTTTTT. It translates to CASTQGAGDEKLFF. V and J are TRBV5-1 and TRBJ1-4, with D perhaps matching TRBD1 (5 bases). Deletions cut 6 bases from V and 6 bases from J, with 15 bases between. CDR3 size: 14 residues. Germline-derived CDR1 and CDR2 are SGHRS and YFSETQ.

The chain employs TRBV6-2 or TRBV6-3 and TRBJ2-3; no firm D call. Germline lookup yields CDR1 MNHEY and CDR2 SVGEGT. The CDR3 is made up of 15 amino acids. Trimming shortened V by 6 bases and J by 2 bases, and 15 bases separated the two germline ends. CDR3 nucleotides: TGTGCCAGCAGCCAACCGCTAGAGAACACAGATACGCAGTATTTT. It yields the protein CASSQPLENTDTQYF.

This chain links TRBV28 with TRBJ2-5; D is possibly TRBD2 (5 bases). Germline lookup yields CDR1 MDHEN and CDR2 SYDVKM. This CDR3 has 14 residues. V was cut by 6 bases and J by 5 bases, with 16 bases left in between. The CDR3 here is CASSHKTISETQYF. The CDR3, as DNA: TGTGCCAGCAGCCACAAGACTATCTCCGAGACCCAGTACTTC.

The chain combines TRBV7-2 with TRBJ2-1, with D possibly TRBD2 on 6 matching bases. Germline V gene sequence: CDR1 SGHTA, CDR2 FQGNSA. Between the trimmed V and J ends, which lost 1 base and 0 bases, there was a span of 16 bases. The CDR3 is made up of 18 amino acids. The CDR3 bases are TGTGCCAGCAGCTTAGGCCTTTCGGGCGGGACCTCCTACAATGAGCAGTTCTTC. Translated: CASSLGLSGGTSYNEQFF.

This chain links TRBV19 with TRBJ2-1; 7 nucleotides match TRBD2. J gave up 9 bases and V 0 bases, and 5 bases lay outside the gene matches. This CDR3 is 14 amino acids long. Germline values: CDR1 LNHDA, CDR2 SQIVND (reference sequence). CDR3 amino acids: CASSIDVVAGEQFF. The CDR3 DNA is TGTGCCAGTAGTATAGATGTAGTAGCGGGTGAGCAGTTCTTC. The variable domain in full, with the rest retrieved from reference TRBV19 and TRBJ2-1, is DGGITQSPKYLFRKEGQNVTLSCEQNLNHDAMYWYRQDPGQGLRLIYYSQIVNDFQKGDIAEGYSVSREKKESFPLTVTSAQKNPTAFYLCASSIDVVAGEQFFGPGTRLTVL.

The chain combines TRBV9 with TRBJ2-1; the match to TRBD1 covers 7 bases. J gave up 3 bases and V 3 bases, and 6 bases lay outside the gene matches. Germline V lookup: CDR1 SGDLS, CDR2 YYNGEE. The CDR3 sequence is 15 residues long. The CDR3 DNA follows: TGTGCCAGCAGCGCCCCGGGACAGTACTACAATGAGCAGTTCTTC. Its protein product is CASSAPGQYYNEQFF.

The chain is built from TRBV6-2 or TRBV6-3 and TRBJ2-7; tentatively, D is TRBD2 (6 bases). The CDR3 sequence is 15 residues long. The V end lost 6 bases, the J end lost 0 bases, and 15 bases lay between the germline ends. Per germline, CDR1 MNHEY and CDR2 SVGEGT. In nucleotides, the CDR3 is TGTGCCAGCAGCCGGGGGACGCTGAGCTCCTACGAGCAGTACTTC. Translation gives CASSRGTLSSYEQYF.

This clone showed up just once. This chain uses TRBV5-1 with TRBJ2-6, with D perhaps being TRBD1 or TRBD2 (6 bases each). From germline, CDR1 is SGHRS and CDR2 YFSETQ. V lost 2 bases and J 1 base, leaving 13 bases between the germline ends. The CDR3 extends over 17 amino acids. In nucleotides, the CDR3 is TGCGCCAGCAGCTTATCCGGGGGCTCTTCTGGGGCCAACGTCCTGACTTTC. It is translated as CASSLSGGSSGANVLTF.

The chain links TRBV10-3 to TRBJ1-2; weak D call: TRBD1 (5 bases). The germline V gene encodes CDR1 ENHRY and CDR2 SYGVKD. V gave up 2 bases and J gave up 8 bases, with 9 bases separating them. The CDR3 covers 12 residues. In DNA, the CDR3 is TGTGCCATCAGTGAGCCGGGGGAGGGCTACACCTTC. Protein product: CAISEPGEGYTF.

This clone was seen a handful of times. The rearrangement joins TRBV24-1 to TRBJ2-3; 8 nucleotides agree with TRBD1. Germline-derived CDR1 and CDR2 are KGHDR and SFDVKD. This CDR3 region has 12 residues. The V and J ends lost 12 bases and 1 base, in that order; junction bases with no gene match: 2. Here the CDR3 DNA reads TGTGCCGTACAGGGGGGCACAGATACGCAGTATTTT. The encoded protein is CAVQGGTDTQYF.

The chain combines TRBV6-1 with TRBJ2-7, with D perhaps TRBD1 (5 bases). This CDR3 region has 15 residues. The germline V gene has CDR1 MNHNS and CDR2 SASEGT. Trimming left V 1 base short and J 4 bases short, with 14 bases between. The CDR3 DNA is TGTGCCAGCAGTGAAGGTTGGGCAGGGCTATACGAGCAGTACTTC. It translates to CASSEGWAGLYEQYF.

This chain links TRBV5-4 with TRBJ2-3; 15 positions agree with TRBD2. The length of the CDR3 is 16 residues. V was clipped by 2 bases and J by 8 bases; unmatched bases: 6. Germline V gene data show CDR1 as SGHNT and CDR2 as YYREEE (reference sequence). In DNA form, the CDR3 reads TGTGCCAGCAGCTTAGGGACTAGCGGGAGGCTGGGTACGCAGTATTTT. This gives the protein CASSLGTSGRLGTQYF.

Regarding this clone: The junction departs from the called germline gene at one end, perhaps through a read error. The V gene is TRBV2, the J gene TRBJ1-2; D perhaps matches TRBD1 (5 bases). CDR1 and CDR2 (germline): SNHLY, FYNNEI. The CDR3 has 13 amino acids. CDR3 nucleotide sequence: TGTGCCAGCATTGAAAGGGGTAGCTATGGCTACACCTTC. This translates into CASIERGSYGYTF. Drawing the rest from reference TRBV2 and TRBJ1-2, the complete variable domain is EPEVTQTPSHQVTQMGQEVILRCVPISNHLYFYWYRQILGQKVEFLVSFYNNEISEKSEIFDDQFSVERPDGSNFTLKIRSTKLEDSAMYFCASIERGSYGYTFGSGTRLTVV.

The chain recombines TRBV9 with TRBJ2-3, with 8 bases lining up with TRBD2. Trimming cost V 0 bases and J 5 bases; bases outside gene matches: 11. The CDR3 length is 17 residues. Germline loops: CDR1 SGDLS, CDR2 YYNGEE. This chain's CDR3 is CASSVAVGREEGDTQYF. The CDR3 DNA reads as TGTGCCAGCAGCGTAGCTGTAGGGCGGGAGGAGGGAGATACGCAGTATTTT.

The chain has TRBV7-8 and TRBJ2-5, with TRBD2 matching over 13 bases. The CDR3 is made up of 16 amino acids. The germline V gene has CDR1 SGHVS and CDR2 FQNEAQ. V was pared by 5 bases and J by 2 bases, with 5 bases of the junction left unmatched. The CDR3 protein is CASSPRLAGGQETQYF. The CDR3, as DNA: TGTGCCAGCAGCCCAAGACTAGCGGGAGGACAAGAGACCCAGTACTTC.

CDR3 in DNA: TGTGCCAGCAGCCAAGGGGGCTGGGGCCCCCGCCGCTATACGCAGTATTTT. Encoded protein: CASSQGGWGPRRYTQYF. The V gene is TRBV4-2, the J gene TRBJ2-3; D may be TRBD1 (5 bases). Germline CDR1 and CDR2: LGHNA and YNFKEQ. Trimming removed 1 base at V and 7 bases at J, with 21 bases between. CDR3 length: 17 residues.

CDR3 sequence reads: CASSLPAVGSPLHF. CDR3 in DNA: TGTGCCAGCAGTTTACCGGCCGTGGGGTCACCCCTCCACTTT. The chain has TRBV28 and TRBJ1-6; D gene uncertain. CDR1 and CDR2 from the germline V gene are MDHEN and SYDVKM. Deletions cut 2 bases from V and 10 bases from J, with 12 bases between. This CDR3 has 14 amino acids.

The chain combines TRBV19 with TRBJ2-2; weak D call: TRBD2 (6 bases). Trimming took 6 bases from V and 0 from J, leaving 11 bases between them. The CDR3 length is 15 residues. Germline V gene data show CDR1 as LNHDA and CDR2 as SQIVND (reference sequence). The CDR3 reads CASRPSDTNTGELFF. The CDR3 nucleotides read TGTGCCAGTAGACCTAGCGACACGAACACCGGGGAGCTGTTTTTT.

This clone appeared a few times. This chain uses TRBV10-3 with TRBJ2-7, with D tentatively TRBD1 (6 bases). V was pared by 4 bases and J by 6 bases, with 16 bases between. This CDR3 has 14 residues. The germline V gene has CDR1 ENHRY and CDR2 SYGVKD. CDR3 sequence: CAISGAGVTLEQYF. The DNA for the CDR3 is TGTGCCATCAGTGGGGCAGGGGTAACCCTCGAGCAGTACTTC.

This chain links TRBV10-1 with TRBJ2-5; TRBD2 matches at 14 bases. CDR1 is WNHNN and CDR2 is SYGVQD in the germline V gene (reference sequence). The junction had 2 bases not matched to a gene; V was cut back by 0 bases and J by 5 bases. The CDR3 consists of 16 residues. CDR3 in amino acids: CASSESGLAGDETQYF. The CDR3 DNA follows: TGCGCCAGCAGTGAGTCGGGACTAGCGGGAGATGAGACCCAGTACTTC.

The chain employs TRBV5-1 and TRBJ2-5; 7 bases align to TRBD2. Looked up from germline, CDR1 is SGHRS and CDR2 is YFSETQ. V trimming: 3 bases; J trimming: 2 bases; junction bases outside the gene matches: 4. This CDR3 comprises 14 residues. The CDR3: CASSYLADQETQYF. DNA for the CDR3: TGCGCCAGCAGCTACCTAGCGGATCAAGAGACCCAGTACTTC.

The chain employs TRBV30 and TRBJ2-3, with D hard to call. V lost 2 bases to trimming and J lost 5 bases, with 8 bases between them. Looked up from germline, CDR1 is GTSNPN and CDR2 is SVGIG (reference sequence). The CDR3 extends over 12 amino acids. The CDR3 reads CAWSSTEDTQYF. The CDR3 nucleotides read TGTGCCTGGAGTTCGACGGAAGATACGCAGTATTTT.

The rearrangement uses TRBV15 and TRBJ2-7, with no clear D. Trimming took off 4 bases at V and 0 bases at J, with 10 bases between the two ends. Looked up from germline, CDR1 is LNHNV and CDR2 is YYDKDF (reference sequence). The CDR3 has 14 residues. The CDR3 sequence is CATSTDMSSYEQYF. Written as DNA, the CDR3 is TGTGCCACCAGCACTGACATGAGCTCCTACGAGCAGTACTTC.

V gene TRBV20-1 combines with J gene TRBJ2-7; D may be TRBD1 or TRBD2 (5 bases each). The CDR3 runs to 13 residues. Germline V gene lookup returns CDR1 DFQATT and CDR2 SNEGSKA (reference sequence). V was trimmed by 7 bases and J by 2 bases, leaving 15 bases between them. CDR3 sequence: CSGSGTVTYEQYF. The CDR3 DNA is TGCAGTGGTAGTGGGACGGTTACCTACGAGCAGTACTTC.

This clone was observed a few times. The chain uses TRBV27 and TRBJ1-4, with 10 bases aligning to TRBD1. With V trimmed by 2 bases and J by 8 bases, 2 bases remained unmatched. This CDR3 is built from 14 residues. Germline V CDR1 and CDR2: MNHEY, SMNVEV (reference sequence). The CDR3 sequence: CASSLVGQGEKLFF. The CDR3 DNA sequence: TGTGCCAGCAGTTTAGTGGGACAGGGGGAAAAACTGTTTTTT.